A selection of T cell receptor beta chains follows, all from one sample in a study of technical replicates of blood from a few donors. Clones were read by immunoSEQ multiplex PCR, and TCRdb kept only the in-frame ones, dropping some. This sample carries some 69,000 clones, about 90% of them seen once, and the ten largest clones take 4.6%. The specimen was PBMCs. Receptor source: a human donor in good health. Some clones in this sample may be carry-over from other donors' samples. CDR3s leave out the opening cysteine and the closing phenylalanine or tryptophan.

TRBV10-3	NA	AIRPPAGGPNEQY
TRBV4-1	TRBJ1-6	ASSQTSGGRRNSPLH
TRBV7-2	TRBJ1-1	ASSSLGQGAGDTEAF
TRBV6-1	TRBJ2-5	ASRSRVEETQY
TRBV5-6	TRBJ2-2	ASSLYGEVGELF
TRBV30	TRBJ2-3	AWSLGGYTDTQY
TRBV5-1	TRBJ2-1	ASSLAGTSGTGEQF
TRBV9	TRBJ1-2	ASSVGTGTRGYT
TRBV5-1	TRBJ2-2	ASSLTSKNGELF
TRBV11-2	TRBJ2-3	ASSPQWGADTQY
TRBV27	TRBJ1-1	ASSSQGRTEAF
TRBV9	TRBJ2-7	ASSATGTSSEQY
TRBV27	TRBJ2-1	ASSSGLFSNEQF
TRBV6-1	TRBJ1-3	ASTTGYLGNTIY
TRBV6-5	TRBJ2-7	ASSYSSGAYEQY
TRBV6-4	TRBJ2-1	ASSLAAYNEQF
TRBV2	TRBJ2-3	ASMEGIAGGQDTQY
TRBV12-5	TRBJ2-6	ASGPTGNSGANVLT
TRBV19	TRBJ1-3	ASSVTGRSGNTIY
TRBV4-3	TRBJ2-5	ASTPSGGNQETQY
TRBV6-6	TRBJ1-1	ASSNLGQGGAEAF
TRBV19	TRBJ1-5	ASTPAGTTNQPQH
TRBV5-4	TRBJ2-1	ASSPGLAPSYNEQF
TRBV2	TRBJ2-2	ASSLGLAGDDGELF
TRBV2	TRBJ1-1	ASGYTGNTEAF
TRBV6-1	TRBJ2-5	ASRAGTREETQY
TRBV28	TRBJ1-4	ASSPTGPGGEKLF
TRBV19	TRBJ1-1	ASSTRGNTEAF
TRBV4-3	TRBJ2-5	ASSQYYGLAQETQY
TRBV6-5	TRBJ1-2	ASPPLSANYGYT
TRBV11-2	TRBJ1-3	ASSRLSGNTIY
TRBV7-9	TRBJ2-2	ASSFPTGGNTGELF
TRBV7-8	TRBJ2-7	ASSLETESYYEQY
TRBV7-9	TRBJ2-2	ASSSWEGGTGELF
TRBV5-1	TRBJ2-1	ASSLQEYNEQF
TRBV6-1	TRBJ1-1	ASSPQGRNTEAF
TRBV2	TRBJ2-2	ASRDKRERDGELF
TRBV10-3	TRBJ1-5	AISESEQGKPQH
TRBV2	TRBJ2-5	ASRFDRGTRETQY
TRBV5-8	TRBJ1-1	ASSARGYGTEAF
TRBV19	TRBJ1-2	ASSRDRDYGYT
TRBV28	TRBJ1-5	ASSEVGNQPQH
TRBV4-1	TRBJ2-3	ASSRGTSGRATDTQY
TRBV18	TRBJ1-3	ASSPWDRGRFGNTIY
TRBV4-1	TRBJ2-1	ASSTGLAGYNEQF